The 26 T cell receptor beta chains given below trace back to one sample, sequenced in a study of cytomegalovirus exposure and HLA in healthy donors. Primers included in the PCR were 60 Vbeta and 13 Jbeta primers. Assay used: immunoSEQ multiplex PCR; TCRdb lists only in-frame clones, some missing. The table lists around 120,000 clones, 77% of them singletons. Sample: PBMCs. These receptors were taken from a human donor in good health.

This chain uses TRBV13 with TRBJ1-3, with 9 bases identical to TRBD1. CDR3 size: 17 residues. CDR1 is PRHDT, CDR2 FYEKMQ, per germline (reference sequence). Trimming cost V 5 bases and J 0 bases; bases outside gene matches: 8. The CDR3 DNA follows: TGTGCCAGCAGCCCGGGACAGGGAAGACGCTCTGGAAACACCATATATTTT. This gives the protein CASSPGQGRRSGNTIYF.

V is TRBV6-5 and J is TRBJ2-1; 13 bases are a match to TRBD2. CDR1 is MNHEY and CDR2 is SVGAGI in the germline V gene. Trimming at V came to 6 bases and at J to 8 bases, leaving 4 bases not matched to a gene. The CDR3 length is 14 residues. For the CDR3, the DNA is TGTGCCAGCAGAACTAGCGGGAGGGCCGATGAGCAGTTCTTC. Protein: CASRTSGRADEQFF.

The chain couples TRBV2 to TRBJ1-2; 7 nucleotides line up with TRBD1. Trimming took 4 bases from V and 7 from J; bases not matched to a gene: 9. The germline CDR1 and CDR2 sequences are SNHLY and FYNNEI. This CDR3 has 14 amino acids. In DNA, the CDR3 is TGTGCCAGCAGTGTTACAGGGGTACGAAGTGGCTACACCTTC. This encodes CASSVTGVRSGYTF.

The chain joins TRBV25-1 to TRBJ2-3; 9 bases agree with TRBD2. The CDR3 is made up of 15 amino acids. Germline CDR1 reads MGHDK; CDR2 reads SYGVNS. Unmatched junction bases numbered 4, after V lost 2 bases and J lost 4 bases. For the CDR3, the DNA is TGTGCCAGCAGTGAAGCTAGCGGGAACGCAGATACGCAGTATTTT. It is translated as CASSEASGNADTQYF. Full variable domain (outside the CDR3, taken from reference TRBV25-1 and TRBJ2-3): EADIYQTPRYLVIGTGKKITLECSQTMGHDKMYWYQQDPGMELHLIHYSYGVNSTEKGDLSSESTVSRIRTEHFPLTLESARPSHTSQYLCASSEASGNADTQYFGPGTRLTVL.

The gene calls are TRBV14 and TRBJ2-1; 9 nucleotides match TRBD2. V dropped 4 bases and J dropped 3; count of bases not matched to a gene: 16. The CDR3 is made up of 19 amino acids. Germline-derived CDR1 and CDR2 are SGHDN and FVKESK. The CDR3 nucleotides are TGTGCCAGCAGCCCCGAGGGAAGTCGTCGACTAGCGGTCTACAATGAGCAGTTCTTC. Translated: CASSPEGSRRLAVYNEQFF.

This clone appeared once. J is TRBJ2-5 and V is TRBV2; the D is unclear. Gene TRBJ2-7 matches the end of the DNA better, so the J call may be wrong. Germline assignment: CDR1 SNHLY and CDR2 FYNNEI. The CDR3 runs to 14 residues. The DNA for the CDR3 is TGTGCCAGCAGTGAAGAAACAGTTACCTACGAGCAGTACTTC. It codes for CASSEETVTYEQYF.

A single count supports this clone. This chain links TRBV7-2 with TRBJ1-2, with D possibly TRBD1 on 5 matching bases. V lost 5 bases to trimming and J lost 3 bases, with 16 bases between them. The CDR3 consists of 15 residues. Per germline, CDR1 SGHTA and CDR2 FQGNSA. CDR3 DNA sequence: TGTGCCAGCAGCCAAGCCGGGGGGGGTTACTATGGCTACACCTTC. Translating it yields CASSQAGGGYYGYTF.

The rearrangement links TRBV2 to TRBJ2-1, with TRBD2 identical over 11 bases. CDR3 size: 18 residues. The J segment lost 0 bases and the V segment lost 6 bases, leaving 10 bases of the junction unmatched. Germline loops: CDR1 SNHLY, CDR2 FYNNEI. The CDR3 is CASRWGLADLSSYNEQFF. In DNA form, the CDR3 reads TGTGCCAGCAGATGGGGACTAGCGGACCTTAGCTCCTACAATGAGCAGTTCTTC.

The gene calls are TRBV9 and TRBJ2-3; 7 bases map to TRBD2. Germline V CDR1 and CDR2: SGDLS, YYNGEE. The length of the CDR3 is 16 residues. V lost 2 bases and J lost 2; bases outside the gene matches: 8. CDR3 in DNA: TGTGCCAGCAGCGTTAAAGGAAGCGGGAACACAGATACGCAGTATTTT. Its translation is CASSVKGSGNTDTQYF.

The rearrangement uses TRBV29-1 and TRBJ2-5, with D possibly matching TRBD1 (6 bases). Germline lookup yields CDR1 SQVTM and CDR2 ANQGSEA. This CDR3 comprises 14 residues. V gave up 6 bases and J gave up 11 bases, with 25 bases separating them. CDR3 coding DNA: TGCAGCGTGATGCCAACAGGGAAGGTAAAGGAGCAGTACTTC. Its translation: CSVMPTGKVKEQYF.

The chain carries TRBV27 and TRBJ2-1; 7 bases are shared with TRBD1. V was pared by 6 bases and J by 5 bases, with 13 bases of the junction left unmatched. Germline V gene lookup returns CDR1 MNHEY and CDR2 SMNVEV (reference sequence). The CDR3 has 16 amino acids. The CDR3 is CASRTETGAGNNEQFF. The CDR3 DNA reads as TGTGCCAGCAGGACGGAAACAGGGGCCGGGAACAATGAGCAGTTCTTC.

This clone has just one count. The chain recombines TRBV7-3 with TRBJ2-1; 9 bases are a match to TRBD2. V lost 1 base and J lost 6; bases outside the gene matches: 1. The CDR3 is made up of 14 amino acids. Looked up from germline, CDR1 is SGHTA and CDR2 is FQGTGA. CDR3 amino acids: CASSLSGRGNEQFF. The CDR3 nucleotides read TGTGCCAGCAGCTTAAGCGGGAGGGGCAATGAGCAGTTCTTC.

This chain uses TRBV5-1 with TRBJ1-2; 8 bases fit TRBD1. Per the germline V gene, CDR1 is SGHRS and CDR2 is YFSETQ. Losses at the gene ends were 5 bases for V and 8 bases for J; bases not matched to a gene: 14. There are 15 residues in the CDR3. The CDR3 is CASSVGQGSYSGYTF. CDR3 bases: TGCGCCAGCAGTGTAGGACAGGGTAGTTATTCGGGCTACACCTTC.

The V gene is TRBV18, the J gene TRBJ1-2, with TRBD1 as a possible D gene (6 bases). The V gene's germline CDR1 is KGHSH and CDR2 LQKENI. Between the trimmed V and J ends, which lost 3 bases and 8 bases, there was a span of 19 bases. The CDR3 is 15 amino acids. The CDR3 DNA follows: TGTGCCAGCTCACCCGCAGGGGATTATGGTAACGGCTACACCTTC. Its protein is CASSPAGDYGNGYTF.

The rearrangement joins TRBV19 to TRBJ1-2; D is unclear. Trimming pared 5 bases from V and 0 bases from J, leaving 7 bases between. This CDR3 has 13 amino acids. In germline, CDR1 is LNHDA, CDR2 SQIVND (reference sequence). CDR3 amino acids: CASSLQTNYGYTF. CDR3 nucleotides: TGTGCCAGTAGTTTACAGACTAACTATGGCTACACCTTC.

The V and J genes are TRBV28 and TRBJ2-7, with 8 bases fitting TRBD1. V lost 7 bases to trimming and J lost 3 bases; unmatched junction nucleotides: 5. Germline V CDR1 and CDR2: MDHEN, SYDVKM. The CDR3 is 13 amino acids. The CDR3 protein is CASTSTGVYEQYF. CDR3 in DNA: TGTGCCAGCACTTCGACAGGGGTCTACGAGCAGTACTTC.

The rearrangement links TRBV5-8 to TRBJ1-2; 11 nucleotides line up with TRBD1. Germline CDR1 is SGHTS and CDR2 is YDEGEE. Trimming removed 5 bases from V and 7 bases from J; junction bases left unmatched: 10. The CDR3 is 15 residues long. CDR3 loop: CASSFSGQGAGGYTF. The CDR3 DNA reads as TGTGCCAGCAGTTTTTCAGGACAGGGGGCAGGTGGCTACACCTTC.

This clone was detected a few times. The V call is TRBV4-1, the J call TRBJ2-2, with 7 bases matching TRBD2. This CDR3 is 15 amino acids long. V was clipped by 1 base and J by 2 bases; unmatched bases: 1. Germline V CDR1 and CDR2: MGHRA, YSYEKL. As DNA, the CDR3 is TGCGCCAGCAGCCAAGGGGAGGGAAACACCGGGGAGCTGTTTTTT. As protein: CASSQGEGNTGELFF.

J is TRBJ2-1 and V is TRBV6-5; 10 bases line up with TRBD2. V was pared by 6 bases and J by 5 bases, with 7 bases of the junction left unmatched. Germline V gene data show CDR1 as MNHEY and CDR2 as SVGAGI. The CDR3 is made up of 15 amino acids. CDR3 in amino acids: CASRTLSGGNNEQFF. CDR3 DNA sequence: TGTGCCAGCAGGACCCTTAGCGGGGGGAACAATGAGCAGTTCTTC.

This clone has a single count. This chain connects TRBV7-9 to TRBJ2-7; TRBD2 aligns across 10 bases. The trim removed 1 base at V and 4 bases at J, leaving 4 bases unmatched. Germline CDR1 SEHNR, CDR2 FQNEAQ (reference sequence). This CDR3 comprises 15 residues. For the CDR3, the DNA is TGTGCCAGCAGCTTAGAGCGGGAGGGCCAATACGAGCAGTACTTC. It yields the protein CASSLEREGQYEQYF.

This sequence joins TRBV6-1 and TRBJ1-5; possibly TRBD1 for D (6 bases). Germline V gene sequence: CDR1 MNHNS, CDR2 SASEGT. The CDR3 runs to 17 residues. The V end was cut by 0 bases, the J end by 0 bases, with 12 bases between. CDR3 loop: CASSEATGGSSNQPQHF. In DNA form, the CDR3 reads TGTGCCAGCAGTGAAGCGACAGGTGGGAGTAGCAATCAGCCCCAGCATTTT.

The rearrangement uses TRBV7-3 and TRBJ2-5, with 9 bases identical to TRBD1. With V trimmed by 5 bases and J by 7 bases, 8 bases remained unmatched. This CDR3 region has 14 residues. CDR1 and CDR2 (germline): SGHTA, FQGTGA. The CDR3 spells CASSRTGGDGTQYF. The CDR3 nucleotides read TGTGCCAGCAGCAGAACAGGGGGCGACGGGACCCAGTACTTC.

The gene calls are TRBV6-1 and TRBJ1-1; 8 positions match TRBD1. The germline CDR1 and CDR2 sequences are MNHNS and SASEGT. Trimming at V came to 7 bases and at J to 1 base, leaving 5 bases not matched to a gene. The CDR3 contains 14 residues. Written as DNA, the CDR3 is TGTGCCAGCACCACGGGGACAGGGAACACTGAAGCTTTCTTT. Its translation: CASTTGTGNTEAFF.

The CDR3 protein is CASSFGTNLWEQYF. Here the CDR3 DNA reads TGCGCCAGCAGCTTTGGAACTAATTTATGGGAGCAGTACTTC. The chain carries TRBV5-1 and TRBJ2-7; no reliable D call. The germline CDR1 and CDR2 sequences are SGHRS and YFSETQ. The CDR3 consists of 14 residues. The V end was cut by 2 bases, the J end by 7 bases, with 16 bases between.

The rearrangement uses TRBV6-6 and TRBJ1-3; weak D call: TRBD1 (6 bases). Germline CDR1 and CDR2: MNHNY and SVGAGI (reference sequence). Trimming cost V 4 bases and J 1 base, with 14 bases left between them. The CDR3 is 16 residues long. The CDR3 spells CASSLNRGISGNTIYF. For the CDR3, the DNA is TGTGCCAGCAGTTTGAATAGGGGGATTTCTGGAAACACCATATATTTT.

The chain joins TRBV5-1 to TRBJ2-3, with D possibly TRBD2 on 5 matching bases. With 0 bases removed from V and 9 bases from J, the gap between germline ends came to 17 bases. CDR1 and CDR2 from the germline V gene are SGHRS and YFSETQ. The CDR3 consists of 15 residues. In DNA, the CDR3 is TGCGCCAGCAGCTTGGACGGCGGGCAGATAATGACGCAGTATTTT. Amino acid sequence: CASSLDGGQIMTQYF.